Given below is one TCR beta chain in context. The sample belongs to a study of blood T cell repertoires in COVID-19. At the level of the study: From T cells, B-cell-depleted T cells, or PBMCs came the material, which was cDNA or gDNA.

V lost 3 bases, J lost 3 bases, and 5 bases stayed unmatched. CDR1 and CDR2 from the germline V gene are MNHEY and SMNVEV (reference sequence). The CDR3 is made up of 14 amino acids. Clones were sequenced by immunoSEQ multiplex PCR, and TCRdb holds only the in-frame ones, with some missing. The sample yields about 120,000 clones, more than 75% seen once. This chain links TRBV27 with TRBJ2-7; TRBD1 aligns across 7 bases. Material: peripheral blood. The receptor's source is a man aged 60 to 69 with acute or convalescent COVID-19. The CDR3 region has the DNA TGTGCCAGCAGTTTCCACGACAGGGTCTACGAGCAGTACTTC. Translation gives CASSFHDRVYEQYF.